This T cell receptor (beta chain) is drawn from a study of response to subunit inactivated influenza vaccine. The CDR3 length is 16 residues. CDR1 and CDR2 (germline): SGHTS, YDEGEE. With 0 bases clipped from V and 7 bases from J, the junction kept 7 bases outside the gene matches. Study conclusions and caveats: There was a suggestion from the authors that each seasonal influenza vaccination recruits few new T cells.

Worth noting for this clonotype: The antigen is not known.

TCRdb analysed the RT-PCR reads with MiXCR anew, one entry per CDR3 protein. Here the sample spans around 480,000 distinct CDR3 sequences, about 15% being singletons. The sample consisted of CD4+ T cells sorted from PBMCs, taken around 2 years after vaccination. The receptor comes from a man aged 50-75 years who received an inactivated influenza vaccine. V usage is TRBV5-8 and J usage is TRBJ2-4; 10 positions match TRBD1. The CDR3 DNA reads as TGTGCCAGCAGCTTGGCCCCGACAGGGGGCGAGAACATTCAGTACTTC. Residues: CASSLAPTGGENIQYF.